What follows are 15 T cell receptor beta chains derived from one specimen sequenced in a study of blood T cell repertoires in COVID-19. Produced via immunoSEQ multiplex PCR; TCRdb's table is partial and in-frame only. The sample consists of 250,000 to 300,000 clones, about 89% of them appearing once. Sequencing input: peripheral blood. Receptors were obtained from a woman in her thirties or forties who had recovered from COVID-19.

This chain connects TRBV28 to TRBJ2-1; possibly TRBD2 for D (7 bases). Germline CDR1 MDHEN, CDR2 SYDVKM. The CDR3 covers 15 residues. The ends were cut back, 5 bases at V and 3 bases at J, with 14 bases in the middle. The CDR3 sequence: CASSPSGGFYNEQFF. The CDR3, as DNA: TGTGCCAGCAGTCCCTCGGGGGGCTTCTACAATGAGCAGTTCTTC.

This rearrangement joins TRBV6-4 to TRBJ2-7; a weak D match, TRBD2 (5 bases). Germline V CDR1 and CDR2: MRHNA, SNTAGT. The CDR3 is 15 amino acids. V lost 2 bases, J lost 4 bases, and 15 bases lay in between. This CDR3 is CASSDEGLADYEQYF. The CDR3, as DNA: TGTGCCAGCAGTGACGAAGGCCTAGCCGATTACGAGCAGTACTTC.

V gene TRBV4-1 combines with J gene TRBJ1-1; tentative D call: TRBD1 (5 bases). CDR3 length: 14 residues. Germline V CDR1 and CDR2: MGHRA, YSYEKL. V shed 1 base and J shed 7 bases, with 13 bases lying between them. CDR3 region: CASSQAWGEHEAFF. DNA of the CDR3: TGCGCCAGCAGCCAAGCCTGGGGGGAACATGAAGCTTTCTTT.

The V gene is TRBV9, the J gene TRBJ2-3, with 9 bases lining up with TRBD2. The germline V gene has CDR1 SGDLS and CDR2 YYNGEE. V lost 4 bases to trimming and J lost 4 bases; unmatched junction nucleotides: 7. The CDR3 totals 15 residues. Written as DNA, the CDR3 is TGTGCCAGCAGCACCGGGACTAGCTTATCAGATACGCAGTATTTT. Its translation: CASSTGTSLSDTQYF. Using reference TRBV9 and TRBJ2-3 for the parts outside the CDR3, the full variable domain is DSGVTQTPKHLITATGQRVTLRCSPRSGDLSVYWYQQSLDQGLQFLIQYYNGEERAKGNILERFSAQQFPDLHSELNLSSLELGDSALYFCASSTGTSLSDTQYFGPGTRLTVL.

The chain has TRBV7-2 and TRBJ2-7, with a tentative D call TRBD2 (6 bases). CDR1 and CDR2 from the germline V gene are SGHTA and FQGNSA. Trimming removed 0 bases from V and 4 bases from J, with 7 bases in between. This CDR3 is built from 13 residues. This CDR3 is CASSLAGGYEQYF. The CDR3 nucleotides read TGTGCCAGCAGCTTAGCTGGGGGGTACGAGCAGTACTTC.

This chain links TRBV11-3 with TRBJ2-2, with D tentatively TRBD1 (6 bases). Trimming stripped 7 bases from V and 6 bases from J, with 21 bases between. The CDR3 extends over 16 amino acids. CDR1 is SGHNT and CDR2 is YENEEA in the germline V gene. The CDR3, as DNA: TGTGCCAGCAACATCGGGGACACACCCTCGGCCGGGGAGCTGTTTTTT. It is translated as CASNIGDTPSAGELFF.

The V and J genes are TRBV7-2 and TRBJ1-1; the match to TRBD1 covers 8 bases. V lost 5 bases, J lost 6 bases, and 8 bases stayed unmatched. The CDR3 runs to 14 residues. Per germline, CDR1 SGHTA and CDR2 FQGNSA. CDR3 nucleotide sequence: TGTGCCAGCAGCCGCGCGACAGGGGAGCCTGAAGCTTTCTTT. It yields the protein CASSRATGEPEAFF.

The rearrangement uses TRBV5-1 and TRBJ2-1, with 7 bases matching TRBD1. The junction had 5 bases not matched to a gene; V was cut back by 0 bases and J by 5 bases. The CDR3 sequence is 15 residues long. Germline V gives CDR1 SGHRS, CDR2 YFSETQ. The CDR3 loop is CASSLVGQNHNEQFF. CDR3 sequence (DNA): TGCGCCAGCAGCTTGGTGGGACAGAACCACAATGAGCAGTTCTTC.

The chain couples TRBV27 to TRBJ2-7; 7 bases agree with TRBD1. This CDR3 is built from 13 residues. After removal of 5 bases from V and 7 bases from J, the junction contained 8 bases not matched to a gene. Germline CDR1 MNHEY, CDR2 SMNVEV (reference sequence). CDR3 coding DNA: TGTGCCAGCAGTGTCACAGGGGCTTGGGAGCAGTACTTC. This sequence encodes CASSVTGAWEQYF.

The sample holds a few counts of this clone. CDR3 sequence: CASSLSGGDFYEQYF. DNA for the CDR3: TGTGCCAGCAGTTTATCCGGGGGTGATTTCTACGAGCAGTACTTC. The chain has TRBV27 and TRBJ2-7; maybe TRBD2 (6 bases). V dropped 0 bases and J dropped 3 bases, with 12 bases sitting between them. CDR3 length: 15 amino acids. Germline V lookup: CDR1 MNHEY, CDR2 SMNVEV (reference sequence).

The chain recombines TRBV5-1 with TRBJ2-1; 13 positions match TRBD2. The V gene's germline CDR1 is SGHRS and CDR2 YFSETQ. The V gene end was trimmed by 5 bases and the J gene end by 10 bases; junction bases not matched to a gene: 12. The CDR3 loop spans 16 amino acids. The CDR3 loop is CASRALAGGPTGEQFF. For the CDR3, the DNA is TGCGCCAGCAGGGCACTAGCGGGAGGGCCAACGGGCGAGCAGTTCTTC.

This CDR3 reads CASSFIEINTEAFF. The CDR3 DNA reads TGTGCCAGCAGCTTTATCGAGATTAACACTGAAGCTTTCTTT. The chain links TRBV5-4 to TRBJ1-1, with D uncertain. The CDR3 consists of 14 residues. Deletions cut 2 bases from V and 2 bases from J, with 10 bases between. The germline V gene encodes CDR1 SGHNT and CDR2 YYREEE (reference sequence).

The chain has TRBV6-5 and TRBJ2-2; TRBD2 aligns across 9 bases. Germline CDR1 and CDR2: MNHEY and SVGAGI. J was trimmed by 3 bases and V by 6 bases; bases with no gene match: 5. The CDR3 runs 15 residues. The CDR3 protein is CASRVSGRYTGELFF. The CDR3 bases are TGTGCCAGCAGGGTTAGCGGGAGATACACCGGGGAGCTGTTTTTT.

The rearrangement links TRBV18 to TRBJ2-7, with D unresolved. The V and J ends lost 3 bases and 9 bases respectively, with 15 bases between them. Germline loops: CDR1 KGHSH, CDR2 LQKENI. CDR3 length: 13 amino acids. The CDR3 nucleotides read TGTGCCAGCTCACCTCCGGATCCTGGGCTGCAGTACTTC. It is translated as CASSPPDPGLQYF. Using reference TRBV18 and TRBJ2-7 for the parts outside the CDR3, the full variable domain is NAGVMQNPRHLVRRRGQEARLRCSPMKGHSHVYWYRQLPEEGLKFMVYLQKENIIDESGMPKERFSAEFPKEGPSILRIQQVVRGDSAAYFCASSPPDPGLQYFGPGTRLTVT.

This rearrangement joins TRBV4-1 to TRBJ2-6; possible D gene TRBD1, 6 bases. Germline V gene lookup returns CDR1 MGHRA and CDR2 YSYEKL. The CDR3 totals 17 residues. V was shortened by 0 bases and J by 3 bases, with 12 bases between the two germline ends. The CDR3 DNA follows: TGCGCCAGCAGCCAAGACAGGGGAAACTTTGGGGCCAACGTCCTGACTTTC. Amino acids: CASSQDRGNFGANVLTF.